This T cell receptor beta chain was recorded in a study of early T cells in non-severe SARS-CoV-2 infection. Study context: Whole-blood bulk RNA, unsorted, was sequenced, and chains were unpaired.

CDR1 SGHRS and CDR2 YFSETQ come from the germline V gene. Deletions cut 4 bases from V and 4 bases from J, with 13 bases between. CDR3 length equals 14 residues. Researchers attached unique molecular identifiers to individual cDNA molecules. TCRdb processed the 5' RACE reads anew with MiXCR; each CDR3 protein has one entry. Of more than 55,000 distinct CDR3 sequences in the sample, roughly an eighth are singletons; the top ten hold around 4.6%. The table lists this clonotype with a few counts. The sequence came from an adult who was a healthcare worker with PCR-confirmed SARS-CoV-2 infection or an uninfected control (not recorded which). The gene calls are TRBV5-1 and TRBJ2-3, with D possibly matching TRBD2 (5 bases). The specimen was whole blood. CDR3 nucleotide sequence: TGCGCCAGCAGCACCGCCCCGGGGTCAGATACGCAGTATTTT. Translated: CASSTAPGSDTQYF.